This is a list of T cell receptor beta chains from one sample in a study of CD8 T cells in Susac syndrome. A single record per CDR3 protein comes from TCRdb applying MiXCR to the immunoSEQ multiplex PCR reads. The sample has about 180,000 distinct CDR3 sequences, 90% to 97% seen once; the top ten hold about 0.093%. The sample taken for sequencing was CD4+ T cells from PBMCs. All receptors come from a human donor with multiple sclerosis. Both conserved end residues are part of each CDR3. The D gene is left open where the match is weak. Clone sizes are given selectively: once, few, many, or a class where the clone is expanded.

clone_size j_call cdr3_length v_call d_call cdr3_aa cdr3_nt
once TRBJ2-7 13 TRBV15 . CATSSRGPYEQYF TGTGCCACCAGCAGTAGGGGTCCCTACGAGCAGTACTTC
. TRBJ2-7 15 TRBV5-1 . CASSGFRGPSDEQYF TGCGCCAGCAGCGGGTTCAGGGGACCCTCCGACGAGCAGTACTTC
. TRBJ2-6 20 TRBV11-2 TRBD1 CASSLLPGQGAAPGANVLTF TGTGCCAGCAGCTTACTTCCCGGACAGGGGGCGGCTCCTGGGGCCAACGTCCTGACTTTC
. TRBJ1-2 12 TRBV29-1 . CSVRRGDYGYTF TGCAGCGTGCGTCGGGGGGACTATGGCTACACCTTC
. TRBJ1-5 16 TRBV6-1 . CASSEGVGWAGQPQHF TGTGCCAGCAGTGAGGGGGTCGGGTGGGCAGGACAGCCCCAGCATTTT
. TRBJ1-5 15 TRBV9 . CASSPGLGSNQPQHF TGTGCCAGCAGCCCCGGTCTAGGGAGTAATCAGCCCCAGCATTTT
. TRBJ2-3 17 TRBV6-5 . CASSYSNPSTGTDTQYF TGTGCCAGCAGTTACTCGAATCCCTCGACTGGGACAGATACGCAGTATTTT
. TRBJ2-7 18 TRBV15 TRBD1 CATSRDSFGQGMGYEQYF TGTGCCACCAGCAGAGATTCCTTCGGACAGGGGATGGGTTACGAGCAGTACTTC
. TRBJ2-3 15 TRBV3-1 . CASSYWERSTDTQYF TGTGCCAGCAGCTATTGGGAGCGGAGCACAGATACGCAGTATTTT
. TRBJ2-7 13 TRBV5-1 TRBD2 CASSREGGDEQYF TGCGCCAGCTCCCGGGAGGGTGGCGACGAGCAGTACTTC
. TRBJ2-1 14 TRBV7-8 TRBD1 CASGYRGPPIEQFF TGTGCCAGCGGGTACAGGGGTCCCCCAATTGAGCAGTTCTTC
. TRBJ2-3 13 TRBV20-1 . CSAPGLSTDTQYF TGCAGTGCCCCGGGGTTAAGTACAGATACGCAGTATTTT
. TRBJ1-1 16 TRBV3-1 . CASRPTSGNERAEAFF TGTGCCAGCAGACCGACCTCGGGAAACGAACGGGCTGAAGCTTTCTTT
. TRBJ2-1 14 TRBV20-1 . CSARDSSHYNEQFF TGCAGTGCTAGAGATAGCTCCCACTACAATGAGCAGTTCTTC
. TRBJ1-2 12 TRBV30 . CAWSQGMGGYTF TGTGCCTGGTCTCAGGGAATGGGGGGCTACACCTTC
. TRBJ2-3 13 TRBV3-1 . CASSADPWDTQYF TGTGCCAGCAGCGCCGACCCGTGGGATACGCAGTATTTT
. TRBJ1-1 14 TRBV20-1 . CSARDLRVNTEAFF TGCAGTGCTAGAGATTTGAGGGTGAACACTGAAGCTTTCTTT
. TRBJ2-6 15 TRBV19 . CASSISHSGANVLTF TGTGCCAGTAGTATTTCGCACTCTGGGGCCAACGTCCTGACTTTC
. TRBJ1-2 12 TRBV29-1 . CSVGGWDYGYTF TGCAGCGTAGGAGGGTGGGACTATGGCTACACCTTC
once TRBJ2-5 13 TRBV9 . CASSVSTQETQYF TGTGCCAGCAGCGTAAGCACCCAAGAGACCCAGTACTTC
. TRBJ1-2 12 TRBV30 . CAWRGPNYGYTF TGTGCCTGGAGGGGTCCTAACTATGGCTACACCTTC
. TRBJ1-4 17 TRBV30 . CAWSTGRTPDYNEKLFF TGTGCCTGGAGTACCGGTCGGACCCCAGACTACAATGAAAAACTGTTTTTT
. TRBJ2-3 13 TRBV7-3 . CASRSTSTDTQYF TGTGCCAGCAGGTCGACTAGCACAGATACGCAGTATTTT